A single sample gave rise to the 25 T cell receptor beta chains below, sequenced in a study of blood T cell repertoires in COVID-19. This table comes from immunoSEQ multiplex PCR, and its TCRdb copy is limited to in-frame clones, with some not included. Of 90,000 to 100,000 clones listed, roughly 80% are singletons. Sequences were obtained from peripheral blood. The receptors were sampled from a man aged 65-85 years with active or convalescent COVID-19.

The chain carries TRBV7-2 and TRBJ2-7, with D perhaps TRBD1 (6 bases). Germline values: CDR1 SGHTA, CDR2 FQGNSA. This CDR3 contains 16 residues. V was pared by 0 bases and J by 4 bases, with 16 bases between. The CDR3 region is CASSLAQIRGHYEQYF. CDR3 coding DNA: TGTGCCAGCAGCTTAGCTCAAATCAGGGGCCATTACGAGCAGTACTTC. Full variable domain (remainder filled in from reference TRBV7-2 and TRBJ2-7): GAGVSQSPSNKVTEKGKDVELRCDPISGHTALYWYRQSLGQGLEFLIYFQGNSAPDKSGLPSDRFSAERTGGSVSTLTIQRTQQEDSAVYLCASSLAQIRGHYEQYFGPGTRLTVT.

In its sample, this clone was seen a few times. The V and J genes are TRBV2 and TRBJ2-5; possible D gene TRBD2, 5 bases. CDR3 length equals 14 residues. CDR1 and CDR2 from the germline V gene are SNHLY and FYNNEI. V lost 2 bases to trimming and J lost 2 bases, with 9 bases between them. CDR3 sequence reads: CASSERGRQETQYF. CDR3 bases: TGTGCCAGCAGTGAACGGGGTAGACAAGAGACCCAGTACTTC.

The chain employs TRBV6-6 and TRBJ1-6; TRBD1 is a possible D gene (5 bases). The germline V gene encodes CDR1 MNHNY and CDR2 SVGAGI (reference sequence). Trimming shortened V by 6 bases and J by 14 bases, and 14 bases separated the two germline ends. The CDR3 runs 12 residues. In DNA form, the CDR3 reads TGTGCCAGCAGCCAGACCAGGGAGGCCCTCCACTTT. It yields the protein CASSQTREALHF.

The V gene is TRBV18, the J gene TRBJ2-7; 9 bases fit TRBD1. V dropped 0 bases and J dropped 2; count of bases not matched to a gene: 2. CDR1 and CDR2 from the germline V gene are KGHSH and LQKENI. CDR3 size: 15 residues. The CDR3 sequence is CASSPPGQGPYEQYF. CDR3 nucleotide sequence: TGTGCCAGCTCACCACCGGGACAGGGACCCTACGAGCAGTACTTC.

This clone was counted a single time. The genes are TRBV6-5 and TRBJ2-7, with D perhaps TRBD2 (6 bases). Germline-derived CDR1 and CDR2 are MNHEY and SVGAGI. V gave up 6 bases and J gave up 4 bases, with 13 bases separating them. This CDR3 contains 13 residues. CDR3 sequence: CASSSGRWYEQYF. In nucleotides, the CDR3 is TGTGCCAGCAGCTCAGGGAGGTGGTACGAGCAGTACTTC.

The rearrangement joins TRBV4-2 to TRBJ1-2; perhaps TRBD1 as D (5 bases). The germline V gene encodes CDR1 LGHNA and CDR2 YNFKEQ. The CDR3 is made up of 14 amino acids. V lost 0 bases, J lost 8 bases, and 13 bases lay in between. This CDR3 reads CASSQELRGGGYTF. CDR3 sequence (DNA): TGTGCCAGCAGCCAAGAATTGCGGGGGGGAGGCTACACCTTC.

The chain is built from TRBV6-2 or TRBV6-3 and TRBJ1-4; TRBD1 matches 10 bases. Losses at the gene ends were 2 bases for V and 8 bases for J; bases not matched to a gene: 5. The CDR3 extends over 15 amino acids. Germline lookup yields CDR1 MNHEY and CDR2 SVGEGT. In DNA form, the CDR3 reads TGTGCCAGCAGTTACCGGACAGGGGGTGGAGAAAAACTGTTTTTT. Translating gives CASSYRTGGGEKLFF.

This clone was detected once. V and J are TRBV6-6 and TRBJ1-1; a weak D match, TRBD1 (5 bases). CDR1 and CDR2 from the germline V gene are MNHNY and SVGAGI (reference sequence). The CDR3 length is 15 residues. V dropped 6 bases and J dropped 3 bases, with 17 bases sitting between them. DNA for the CDR3: TGTGCCAGCAGGTCAGGCGCTGGGGCTGACACTGAAGCTTTCTTT. As protein: CASRSGAGADTEAFF.

This clone was seen a single time. Other nucleotide sequences in the sample specify the same CDR3. This chain joins TRBV14 and TRBJ2-5; possible D gene TRBD1, 6 bases. V was cut by 3 bases and J by 5 bases, with 10 bases left in between. Per the germline V gene, CDR1 is SGHDN and CDR2 is FVKESK. This CDR3 spans 13 amino acids. CDR3 in amino acids: CASSQGARETQYF. As DNA, the CDR3 is TGTGCCAGCAGCCAGGGGGCTCGGGAGACCCAGTACTTC.

V usage is TRBV7-9 and J usage is TRBJ2-7, with D uncertain. The CDR3 is 12 amino acids. Trimming cost V 0 bases and J 9 bases, with 9 bases left between them. CDR1 and CDR2 from the germline V gene are SEHNR and FQNEAQ (reference sequence). The CDR3 is CASSLALAGQYF. The CDR3 DNA reads as TGTGCCAGCAGCTTAGCGTTGGCAGGGCAGTACTTC.

This clone was picked up one time. The rearrangement uses TRBV11-2 and TRBJ1-2, with 9 bases that match TRBD1. J gave up 5 bases and V 5 bases, and 6 bases lay outside the gene matches. From germline, CDR1 is SGHAT and CDR2 FQNNGV. This CDR3 contains 14 residues. The chain's CDR3 is CASSPTTGGYGYTF. CDR3 DNA: TGTGCCAGCAGCCCTACGACAGGGGGTTATGGCTACACCTTC. Filled out from reference TRBV11-2 and TRBJ1-2, the complete variable domain reads EAGVAQSPRYKIIEKRQSVAFWCNPISGHATLYWYQQILGQGPKLLIQFQNNGVVDDSQLPKDRFSAERLKGVDSTLKIQPAKLEDSAVYLCASSPTTGGYGYTFGSGTRLTVV.

The V and J genes are TRBV6-5 and TRBJ2-1; TRBD2 aligns across 8 bases. CDR3 length: 15 residues. V lost 6 bases to trimming and J lost 1 base; unmatched junction nucleotides: 5. Germline V CDR1 and CDR2: MNHEY, SVGAGI. Here the CDR3 reads CASSRLAPSYNEQFF. The CDR3 DNA reads TGTGCCAGCAGCCGACTAGCGCCATCCTACAATGAGCAGTTCTTC.

The chain has TRBV6-4 and TRBJ2-1, with 10 bases lining up with TRBD2. The CDR3 is 16 residues long. Germline V gives CDR1 MRHNA, CDR2 SNTAGT. V shed 5 bases, J shed 2 bases, and the junction held 6 bases outside the gene matches. The CDR3 spells CASSLQAGGPYNEQFF. The CDR3 nucleotides read TGTGCCAGCAGTCTCCAAGCGGGGGGGCCCTACAATGAGCAGTTCTTC.

This clone has only a few counts. The gene calls are TRBV19 and TRBJ1-1, with TRBD1 matching 7 bases. Per germline, CDR1 LNHDA and CDR2 SQIVND (reference sequence). With 10 bases clipped from V and 0 bases from J, the junction kept 5 bases outside the gene matches. There are 13 residues in the CDR3. DNA for the CDR3: TGTGCCACCACAGGGGTTGTGAACACTGAAGCTTTCTTT. Its translation: CATTGVVNTEAFF.

This sequence joins TRBV5-1 and TRBJ2-5; the D is unclear. The CDR3 has 13 residues. Germline CDR1 SGHRS, CDR2 YFSETQ. V gave up 0 bases and J gave up 3 bases, with 6 bases separating them. The CDR3, as DNA: TGCGCCAGCAGCTTGGGGGCCGAAGAGACCCAGTACTTC. As protein: CASSLGAEETQYF.

The genes are TRBV7-2 and TRBJ2-3; 11 nucleotides match TRBD2. Germline lookup yields CDR1 SGHTA and CDR2 FQGNSA. With 11 bases clipped from V and 6 bases from J, the junction kept 7 bases outside the gene matches. The CDR3 consists of 13 residues. CDR3 coding DNA: TGTGCCTCCCGACTAGCGGGGTCTGATACGCAGTATTTT. Translated: CASRLAGSDTQYF.

This clone occurred a few times. This chain joins TRBV4-1 and TRBJ2-5, with TRBD1 matching 7 bases. There are 18 residues in the CDR3. Germline-derived CDR1 and CDR2 are MGHRA and YSYEKL. The V segment lost 0 bases and the J segment 0 bases; nucleotides outside the gene matches: 10. CDR3: CASSQDLRGPRYQETQYF. The CDR3 bases are TGCGCCAGCAGCCAAGATCTAAGGGGGCCAAGGTACCAAGAGACCCAGTACTTC.

The chain recombines TRBV7-2 with TRBJ2-1; 8 bases match TRBD2. CDR1 is SGHTA and CDR2 is FQGNSA in the germline V gene. V was clipped by 0 bases and J by 4 bases; unmatched bases: 5. The CDR3 spans 16 residues. CDR3 protein: CASSLASGANYNEQFF. The CDR3 bases are TGTGCCAGCAGCTTAGCTAGCGGGGCGAATTACAATGAGCAGTTCTTC.

The chain links TRBV6-4 to TRBJ2-7, with D hard to call. CDR1 MRHNA and CDR2 SNTAGT come from the germline V gene. The length of the CDR3 is 14 residues. V lost 6 bases and J 0 bases, leaving 12 bases between the germline ends. The CDR3 loop reads CASSPNADSYEQYF. DNA for the CDR3: TGTGCCAGCAGCCCGAATGCGGACTCCTACGAGCAGTACTTC.

The chain is built from TRBV5-1 and TRBJ1-2; D is perhaps TRBD1 (5 bases). Looked up from germline, CDR1 is SGHRS and CDR2 is YFSETQ. Trimming removed 2 bases from V and 5 bases from J, with 10 bases in between. This CDR3 has 13 amino acids. This CDR3 is CASSFGQDYGYTF. The CDR3 nucleotides are TGCGCCAGCAGCTTTGGACAAGATTATGGCTACACCTTC.

J is TRBJ1-1 and V is TRBV12-3 or TRBV12-4; a weak D match, TRBD1 (6 bases). This CDR3 spans 13 amino acids. V lost 3 bases and J lost 5, with 10 bases in between. In DNA, the CDR3 is TGTGCCAGCAGTTTGCAGGGGAAAACTGAAGCTTTCTTT. Its translation: CASSLQGKTEAFF.

The chain joins TRBV4-2 to TRBJ2-6; 12 bases match TRBD2. Germline values: CDR1 LGHNA, CDR2 YNFKEQ. V lost 1 base, J lost 1 base, and 5 bases stayed unmatched. The CDR3 spans 19 residues. Here the CDR3 DNA reads TGTGCCAGCAGCCAAGGACCTAGCGGGGGGGCTTCTGGGGCCAACGTCCTGACTTTC. It translates to CASSQGPSGGASGANVLTF.

V and J are TRBV7-9 and TRBJ2-5, with 10 bases identical to TRBD1. Germline V gene sequence: CDR1 SEHNR, CDR2 FQNEAQ (reference sequence). This CDR3 is built from 16 residues. The V and J ends lost 4 bases and 5 bases, in that order; junction bases with no gene match: 10. CDR3 amino acids: CASSSSDRGLEETQYF. CDR3 sequence (DNA): TGTGCCAGCAGCTCCTCCGACAGGGGGCTGGAGGAGACCCAGTACTTC. The full variable domain, in which reference TRBV7-9 and TRBJ2-5 provide the parts outside the CDR3, is DTGVSQNPRHKITKRGQNVTFRCDPISEHNRLYWYRQTLGQGPEFLTYFQNEAQLEKSRLLSDRFSAERPKGSFSTLEIQRTEQGDSAMYLCASSSSDRGLEETQYFGPGTRLLVL.

This clone has only a few counts. This chain links TRBV10-3 with TRBJ1-3; tentatively, D is TRBD1 (6 bases). The ends were cut back, 7 bases at V and 0 bases at J, with 7 bases in the middle. The CDR3 spans 13 residues. The germline V gene has CDR1 ENHRY and CDR2 SYGVKD. The CDR3 region has the DNA TGTGCCATCAAGGACAGCTCTGGAAACACCATATATTTT. It yields the protein CAIKDSSGNTIYF.

This rearrangement joins TRBV11-2 to TRBJ2-5, with D possibly TRBD2 on 7 matching bases. Germline V gene lookup returns CDR1 SGHAT and CDR2 FQNNGV. This CDR3 is 16 amino acids long. Trimming shortened V by 1 base and J by 5 bases, and 17 bases separated the two germline ends. CDR3 sequence reads: CASSLGVAGARETQYF. The CDR3 nucleotides read TGTGCCAGCAGCTTAGGGGTGGCGGGGGCCAGGGAGACCCAGTACTTC.